A selection of T cell receptor beta chains follows, all from one sample in a study of cytomegalovirus exposure and HLA in healthy donors. Assay: immunoSEQ multiplex PCR; the TCRdb copy retains only in-frame clones and omits some. This table has over 45,000 clones, around 81% appearing once. The sample taken for sequencing was PBMCs. The receptor set was obtained from a boy between 10 and 17 years old in good health and CMV-seropositive. CDR3s include the opening cysteine and the closing phenylalanine or tryptophan. The D gene is left open where the match is weak. Clone size is shown for a subset of rows, as once, few, many or a class of expanded clone.

CDR3: CASRLTGRSGNTIYF
DNA: TGTGCCTCTCGCCTCACGGGGAGATCAGGAAACACCATATATTTT
D: -
J: TRBJ1-3
size: -
V: TRBV10-3

CDR3: CASSSGRGPLPHEQYF
DNA: TGTGCCAGCAGCTCTGGTAGGGGTCCCCTCCCCCACGAGCAGTACTTC
D: -
J: TRBJ2-7
size: -
V: TRBV5-6

CDR3: CASSSKPAGGGYGYTF
DNA: TGTGCCAGCAGCTCAAAACCCGCGGGAGGTGGCTATGGCTACACCTTC
D: -
J: TRBJ1-2
size: -
V: TRBV11-2

CDR3: CASSLVDTQYF
DNA: TGTGCCAGCAGTCTAGTAGATACGCAGTATTTT
D: -
J: TRBJ2-3
size: few
V: TRBV2

CDR3: CASSRGRGGYGYTF
DNA: TGTGCCAGCAGCAGGGGGCGCGGGGGCTATGGCTACACCTTC
D: TRBD1
J: TRBJ1-2
size: -
V: TRBV28

CDR3: CASSLGLAGDEQYF
DNA: TGTGCCAGCAGCTTGGGACTAGCGGGGGACGAGCAGTACTTC
D: TRBD2
J: TRBJ2-7
size: -
V: TRBV9

CDR3: CASSEEAEDYGYTF
DNA: TGTGCCAGCAGTGAAGAAGCAGAGGACTATGGCTACACCTTC
D: -
J: TRBJ1-2
size: -
V: TRBV6-1

CDR3: CASSSFRGTGGYEQYF
DNA: TGTGCCAGTAGTAGCTTCAGGGGGACAGGGGGCTACGAGCAGTACTTC
D: TRBD1
J: TRBJ2-7
size: -
V: TRBV19

CDR3: CASSTYSTGNNSPLHF
DNA: TGTGCCAGTAGTACCTACTCGACAGGGAATAATTCACCCCTCCACTTT
D: TRBD1
J: TRBJ1-6
size: -
V: TRBV19

CDR3: CASSLEDRGFYGYTF
DNA: TGTGCCAGCAGCTTAGAGGACAGGGGGTTCTATGGCTACACCTTC
D: TRBD1
J: TRBJ1-2
size: -
V: TRBV13

CDR3: CASSPTGGGETQYF
DNA: TGTGCTAGCAGCCCAACAGGGGGAGGCGAGACCCAGTACTTC
D: TRBD1
J: TRBJ2-5
size: -
V: TRBV7-7

CDR3: CASSIWTGKRGYNEQFF
DNA: TGTGCCAGTAGTATCTGGACGGGAAAGCGCGGTTACAATGAGCAGTTCTTC
D: -
J: TRBJ2-1
size: -
V: TRBV19

CDR3: CASRRTGRREKLFF
DNA: TGTGCCAGCAGGCGGACAGGGCGCAGGGAAAAACTGTTTTTT
D: TRBD1
J: TRBJ1-4
size: -
V: TRBV28

CDR3: CASSLDRNRPYEQYF
DNA: TGTGCCAGCAGCTTAGACAGGAATCGACCCTACGAGCAGTACTTC
D: -
J: TRBJ2-7
size: -
V: TRBV7-8

CDR3: CASSSPSSGSPYEQYF
DNA: TGTGCCAGCAGTTCCCCGTCATCCGGTTCTCCCTACGAGCAGTACTTC
D: -
J: TRBJ2-7
size: -
V: TRBV6-7

CDR3: CASSWAGGNTEAFF
DNA: TGTGCCAGCAGCTGGGCGGGGGGAAACACTGAAGCTTTCTTT
D: -
J: TRBJ1-1
size: -
V: TRBV5-4

CDR3: CASSPGTGSKNIQYF
DNA: TGTGCCAGCAGCCCCGGGACAGGGAGCAAAAACATTCAGTACTTC
D: TRBD1
J: TRBJ2-4
size: -
V: TRBV5-4

CDR3: CASSTGTMTGELFF
DNA: TGTGCCAGCAGTACCGGGACAATGACCGGGGAGCTGTTTTTT
D: -
J: TRBJ2-2
size: -
V: TRBV6-4

CDR3: CASGQGNTEAFF
DNA: TGTGCCAGCGGACAGGGTAATACTGAAGCTTTCTTT
D: TRBD1
J: TRBJ1-1
size: once
V: TRBV9

CDR3: CASTPDRSGNEQFF
DNA: TGCGCCAGCACCCCGGATCGCTCAGGTAATGAGCAGTTCTTC
D: -
J: TRBJ2-1
size: few
V: TRBV5-1

CDR3: CASSLPADRAGNTIYF
DNA: TGTGCCAGCAGCTTACCAGCAGACAGGGCTGGAAACACCATATATTTT
D: TRBD1
J: TRBJ1-3
size: -
V: TRBV11-2

CDR3: CASSQEVATSYEQYF
DNA: TGCGCCAGCAGCCAAGAAGTAGCGACCTCCTACGAGCAGTACTTC
D: -
J: TRBJ2-7
size: -
V: TRBV4-1

CDR3: CASSRDRAYEQYF
DNA: TGTGCCAGTAGTAGGGACAGGGCCTACGAGCAGTACTTC
D: TRBD1
J: TRBJ2-7
size: -
V: TRBV19

CDR3: CASKKTDNELFF
DNA: TGTGCCAGTAAAAAGACAGACAACGAACTGTTTTTT
D: -
J: TRBJ1-4
size: -
V: TRBV19

CDR3: CASSIRVYNSPLHF
DNA: TGTGCCAGCAGTATCAGGGTCTATAATTCACCCCTCCACTTT
D: -
J: TRBJ1-6
size: -
V: TRBV27

CDR3: CASSVARGNEQFF
DNA: TGTGCCAGCAGCGTCGCCCGGGGAAATGAGCAGTTCTTC
D: -
J: TRBJ2-1
size: -
V: TRBV9

CDR3: CSSSAGQGRTDTQYF
DNA: TGTTCCAGCAGCGCCGGACAGGGACGCACAGATACGCAGTATTTT
D: TRBD1
J: TRBJ2-3
size: -
V: TRBV7-9

CDR3: CASSTPRGPGYTF
DNA: TGTGCCAGCAGCACCCCTCGGGGTCCCGGCTACACCTTC
D: -
J: TRBJ1-2
size: few
V: TRBV9

CDR3: CASSPEQFVYGYTF
DNA: TGTGCCAGCTCACCCGAACAGTTTGTCTATGGCTACACCTTC
D: -
J: TRBJ1-2
size: -
V: TRBV18

CDR3: CASSPGGTNQPQHF
DNA: TGTGCCAGCAGCCCCGGGGGAACCAATCAGCCCCAGCATTTT
D: -
J: TRBJ1-5
size: -
V: TRBV9

CDR3: CASSSGGRTEAFF
DNA: TGTGCCAGCAGCTCAGGGGGTCGTACTGAAGCTTTCTTT
D: TRBD1
J: TRBJ1-1
size: -
V: TRBV5-4

CDR3: CASSLGGDYGYTF
DNA: TGTGCCAGCAGTTTAGGGGGGGACTATGGCTACACCTTC
D: -
J: TRBJ1-2
size: -
V: TRBV28

CDR3: CASSSDSTDTQYF
DNA: TGTGCCAGCAGTTCCGACTCGACAGATACGCAGTATTTT
D: -
J: TRBJ2-3
size: -
V: TRBV27

CDR3: CASSIARRTGNSPLHF
DNA: TGTGCCAGTAGTATAGCAAGACGGACAGGTAATTCACCCCTCCACTTT
D: TRBD1
J: TRBJ1-6
size: -
V: TRBV19

CDR3: CASSLARTPQETQYF
DNA: TGTGCCAGCAGCTTAGCGAGGACACCTCAAGAGACCCAGTACTTC
D: -
J: TRBJ2-5
size: -
V: TRBV7-9

CDR3: CATGTGSPQPQHF
DNA: TGTGCCACGGGGACAGGAAGTCCCCAGCCCCAGCATTTT
D: TRBD1
J: TRBJ1-5
size: -
V: TRBV27

CDR3: CAISYSNYGYTF
DNA: TGTGCCATCAGCTATAGTAACTATGGCTACACCTTC
D: -
J: TRBJ1-2
size: -
V: TRBV10-3

CDR3: CASSPTHPAALHF
DNA: TGTGCCAGCAGCCCAACACATCCCGCGGCCCTCCACTTT
D: -
J: TRBJ1-6
size: once
V: TRBV7-8

CDR3: CASRSGGISGNTIYF
DNA: TGTGCCAGCAGGTCGGGCGGGATCTCTGGAAACACCATATATTTT
D: -
J: TRBJ1-3
size: -
V: TRBV27

CDR3: CASSAASGGANTGELFF
DNA: TGTGCCAGCAGCGCGGCTAGCGGGGGCGCGAACACCGGGGAGCTGTTTTTT
D: TRBD2
J: TRBJ2-2
size: -
V: TRBV9

CDR3: CASPPAGGPYNEQFF
DNA: TGTGCCAGCCCGCCGGCGGGGGGGCCTTACAATGAGCAGTTCTTC
D: TRBD2
J: TRBJ2-1
size: -
V: TRBV2

CDR3: CASSYGVSYEQYF
DNA: TGTGCCAGCAGTTACGGGGTTTCCTACGAGCAGTACTTC
D: -
J: TRBJ2-7
size: -
V: TRBV27

CDR3: CASSQMASGYTDTQYF
DNA: TGCGCCAGCAGCCAGATGGCTAGCGGTTACACAGATACGCAGTATTTT
D: TRBD2
J: TRBJ2-3
size: -
V: TRBV4-1

CDR3: CASSVGTGDLNTEAFF
DNA: TGTGCCAGCAGCGTAGGTACGGGGGATCTTAACACTGAAGCTTTCTTT
D: -
J: TRBJ1-1
size: -
V: TRBV9

CDR3: CASSGLIEVADTQYF
DNA: TGTGCCAGCTCAGGCCTTATAGAGGTGGCAGATACGCAGTATTTT
D: -
J: TRBJ2-3
size: -
V: TRBV18

CDR3: CAAGSNEKLFF
DNA: TGCGCGGCCGGGTCTAATGAAAAACTGTTTTTT
D: -
J: TRBJ1-4
size: -
V: TRBV5-4

CDR3: CASSYRQTNQPQHF
DNA: TGTGCCAGCAGTTACCGACAGACTAATCAGCCCCAGCATTTT
D: -
J: TRBJ1-5
size: once
V: TRBV6-8

CDR3: CASSEGRVLPSGAFF
DNA: TGTGCCAGCAGTGAAGGGCGAGTCTTACCGTCAGGAGCTTTCTTT
D: -
J: TRBJ1-1
size: few
V: TRBV6-1

CDR3: CASSSGVGGDTQYF
DNA: TGTGCCAGCAGTTCCGGAGTCGGGGGAGATACGCAGTATTTT
D: -
J: TRBJ2-3
size: -
V: TRBV28

CDR3: CASSTDDSTSYNEQFF
DNA: TGTGCCAGCAGCACCGACGACAGCACTTCCTACAATGAGCAGTTCTTC
D: -
J: TRBJ2-1
size: -
V: TRBV21-1

CDR3: CASSFGLAGSSGELFF
DNA: TGTGCCAGCAGCTTTGGACTAGCGGGGTCTTCCGGGGAGCTGTTTTTT
D: TRBD2
J: TRBJ2-2
size: once
V: TRBV7-2

CDR3: CASGRGTNTEAFF
DNA: TGTGCCAGCGGCAGGGGTACGAACACTGAAGCTTTCTTT
D: -
J: TRBJ1-1
size: few
V: TRBV27

CDR3: CASSPTMDRGGSEQFF
DNA: TGTGCCAGCAGCCCCACAATGGACAGGGGGGGGTCTGAGCAGTTCTTC
D: TRBD1
J: TRBJ2-1
size: few
V: TRBV9

CDR3: CASSPRLEDTQYF
DNA: TGTGCCAGCAGCCCAAGATTAGAGGATACGCAGTATTTT
D: -
J: TRBJ2-3
size: -
V: TRBV11-2

CDR3: CASRAQNMNTEAFF
DNA: TGCGCCAGCAGGGCCCAGAACATGAACACTGAAGCTTTCTTT
D: -
J: TRBJ1-1
size: -
V: TRBV5-1